Sequencing of this T cell receptor (beta chain) was carried out in a study of blood T cell repertoires in COVID-19. Whole-study context: T cells, B-cell-depleted T cells, or PBMCs provided the cDNA or gDNA that served as material.

Clones were sequenced by immunoSEQ multiplex PCR, and TCRdb holds only the in-frame ones, with some missing. The sample includes some 240,000 clones, 80% to 85% of them seen just once. V lost 6 bases and J lost 9; bases outside the gene matches: 10. The CDR3 covers 15 residues. CDR1 MNHEY and CDR2 SVGAGI come from the germline V gene. This chain joins TRBV6-5 and TRBJ1-6; 8 positions agree with TRBD1. The TCR originated in a woman in her 40s who had recovered from COVID-19. Input material: peripheral blood. For the CDR3, the DNA is TGTGCCAGCAGGACCCTAACCGACAGGGGTTCACCCCTCCACTTT. The encoded protein is CASRTLTDRGSPLHF.